Listed here are 10 T cell receptor beta chains from one sample, sequenced in a study of STAT3 mutations in large granular lymphocyte leukemia. Antigens for these TCRs are unknown. Findings and limits, study-wide: Every T-LGLL patient had at least one immunodominant TCRbeta clonotype.

Produced via immunoSEQ multiplex PCR; TCRdb's table is partial and in-frame only. The data show about 16,000 clones, around four fifths seen once. The material sequenced was peripheral blood mononuclear cells. Receptors originate from a man aged 45 to 65 with T-cell large granular lymphocyte leukemia. Some clones in this sample may be carry-over from other donors' samples.

The chain is built from TRBV5-1 and TRBJ1-5, with TRBD1 matching 7 bases. CDR1 SGHRS and CDR2 YFSETQ come from the germline V gene. With V trimmed by 0 bases and J by 3 bases, 6 bases remained unmatched. The CDR3 runs 16 residues. DNA of the CDR3: TGCGCCAGCAGCTTGGAACCAGGGGGGATCAATCAGCCCCAGCATTTT. This gives the protein CASSLEPGGINQPQHF.

The chain combines TRBV11-2 with TRBJ2-7; D gene unclear. The V gene's germline CDR1 is SGHAT and CDR2 FQNNGV. Trimming removed 3 bases from V and 6 bases from J, with 12 bases in between. CDR3 length: 13 residues. This CDR3 reads CASSLEFLSEQYF. CDR3 DNA: TGTGCCAGCAGCTTGGAGTTTTTATCCGAGCAGTACTTC.

This chain links TRBV9 with TRBJ1-4, with 9 bases that match TRBD1. Germline V gene sequence: CDR1 SGDLS, CDR2 YYNGEE. The V gene end was trimmed by 4 bases and the J gene end by 5 bases; junction bases not matched to a gene: 6. This CDR3 is 15 amino acids long. CDR3 nucleotide sequence: TGTGCCAGCAGCATACAGGGGGCGATGAATGAAAAACTGTTTTTT. Its protein is CASSIQGAMNEKLFF.

This sequence joins TRBV5-1 and TRBJ1-1; no firm D call. Germline CDR1 is SGHRS and CDR2 is YFSETQ. The CDR3 extends over 14 amino acids. The V end was cut by 4 bases, the J end by 5 bases, with 15 bases between. This CDR3 is CASSRSVGSTEAFF. DNA of the CDR3: TGCGCCAGCAGCCGATCTGTGGGGTCAACTGAAGCTTTCTTT.

The chain recombines TRBV7-2 with TRBJ2-1; possibly TRBD2 for D (5 bases). The CDR3 sequence is 13 residues long. The ends were cut back, 2 bases at V and 7 bases at J, with 9 bases in the middle. Germline V gene sequence: CDR1 SGHTA, CDR2 FQGNSA. The CDR3 loop reads CASSLSSGNEQFF. In DNA, the CDR3 is TGTGCCAGCAGCTTAAGTTCGGGGAATGAGCAGTTCTTC.

The J gene is TRBJ2-4, the V gene TRBV15; 7 bases match TRBD1. Germline V gives CDR1 LNHNV, CDR2 YYDKDF (reference sequence). The CDR3 covers 15 residues. With V trimmed by 5 bases and J by 11 bases, 15 bases remained unmatched. CDR3 coding DNA: TGTGCCACCAGCTCCACCCAGACAGGGCACCGCCTTCAGTACTTC. Translation gives CATSSTQTGHRLQYF.

This clone appeared a few times. The CDR3 loop is CASSPPAETQYF. In nucleotides, the CDR3 is TGCGCCAGCAGCCCCCCCGCGGAGACCCAGTACTTC. V is TRBV5-1 and J is TRBJ2-5; D call uncertain. CDR1 is SGHRS and CDR2 is YFSETQ in the germline V gene. Trimming removed 4 bases from V and 5 bases from J, with 9 bases in between. There are 12 residues in the CDR3.

The rearrangement links TRBV27 to TRBJ2-1; D might be TRBD1 (5 bases). The V gene's germline CDR1 is MNHEY and CDR2 SMNVEV (reference sequence). CDR3 length: 14 amino acids. V was clipped by 3 bases and J by 2 bases, with 8 bases between them. Here the CDR3 reads CASSFSRAYNEQFF. The CDR3 DNA is TGTGCCAGCAGTTTTAGCAGGGCCTACAATGAGCAGTTCTTC.

The CDR3 bases are TGTGCCAGCAGCAAACTAGCGGGAGAGAACAATGAGCAGTTCTTC. Amino acids: CASSKLAGENNEQFF. The J gene is TRBJ2-1, the V gene TRBV6-4; 11 positions match TRBD2. Per the germline V gene, CDR1 is MRHNA and CDR2 is SNTAGT. This CDR3 contains 15 residues. V trimming: 6 bases; J trimming: 5 bases; junction bases outside the gene matches: 6.

This chain links TRBV6-1 with TRBJ2-4; D not certain. The germline gives CDR1 MNHNS, CDR2 SASEGT. The CDR3 contains 13 residues. V was clipped by 3 bases and J by 5 bases, with 8 bases between them. CDR3 residues: CASSERRENIQYF. CDR3 bases: TGTGCCAGCAGTGAGAGACGGGAAAACATTCAGTACTTC.